These 28 T cell receptor beta chains originate from one sample sequenced in a study of shared clonotypes between healthy human individuals. Naivety among CD8 cells was defined by CD45RO negativity and positive CCR7 selection, thereby excluding terminally differentiated effector memory CD45RA+ cells. The method was immunoSEQ multiplex PCR; TCRdb's version includes in-frame clones alone and lacks a portion of them. The sample yields about 2 million clones, about 95% seen once. Sequencing input: naive CD8+ T cells sorted from blood. These receptors all stem from a man between 18 and 29 years old in good health.

The V gene is TRBV2, the J gene TRBJ1-6; TRBD1 is a possible D gene (6 bases). The CDR3 sequence is 16 residues long. Germline V gene data show CDR1 as SNHLY and CDR2 as FYNNEI. V shed 10 bases and J shed 2 bases, with 18 bases lying between them. Here the CDR3 reads CATSDGGAPYNSPLHF. CDR3 nucleotides: TGTGCCACCTCGGACGGGGGGGCCCCCTATAATTCACCCCTCCACTTT. Full variable domain (outside the CDR3, taken from reference TRBV2 and TRBJ1-6): EPEVTQTPSHQVTQMGQEVILRCVPISNHLYFYWYRQILGQKVEFLVSFYNNEISEKSEIFDDQFSVERPDGSNFTLKIRSTKLEDSAMYFCATSDGGAPYNSPLHFGNGTRLTVT.

The genes are TRBV19 and TRBJ1-1; D unclear. Trimming left V 7 bases short and J 4 bases short, with 19 bases between. The CDR3 sequence is 15 residues long. Per the germline V gene, CDR1 is LNHDA and CDR2 is SQIVND (reference sequence). The CDR3, as DNA: TGTGCCAGTACTCGACTCGGGGATTTAGGCACTGAAGCTTTCTTT. As protein: CASTRLGDLGTEAFF.

The chain has TRBV4-3 and TRBJ2-6; maybe TRBD1 (5 bases). CDR1 LGHNA and CDR2 YSLEER come from the germline V gene. There are 17 residues in the CDR3. Trimming stripped 0 bases from V and 0 bases from J, with 9 bases between. The CDR3 DNA is TGCGCCAGCAGCCAAGAGGGGCCCATCTCTGGGGCCAACGTCCTGACTTTC. This codes for CASSQEGPISGANVLTF.

This chain links TRBV28 with TRBJ1-6; no clear D gene. The germline CDR1 and CDR2 sequences are MDHEN and SYDVKM. This CDR3 contains 14 residues. V was trimmed by 3 bases and J by 10 bases, leaving 13 bases between them. The chain's CDR3 is CASSFLVGESPLHF. The CDR3 DNA sequence: TGTGCCAGCAGTTTCTTGGTGGGAGAATCACCCCTCCACTTT.

Regarding this clone: This same CDR3 is encoded by further DNA sequences in the sample. The chain employs TRBV7-6 and TRBJ2-3, with a weak D call TRBD1 (7 bases). In germline, CDR1 is SGHVS, CDR2 FNYEAQ. The CDR3 covers 14 residues. V was pared by 5 bases and J by 6 bases, with 15 bases between. The CDR3 DNA follows: TGTGCCAGCAGCCTTGGAGGGGGCGGGGATACGCAGTATTTT. Translating gives CASSLGGGGDTQYF.

The V and J genes are TRBV2 and TRBJ2-1; 13 bases fit TRBD2. The CDR3 runs to 16 residues. V lost 5 bases to trimming and J lost 10 bases; unmatched junction nucleotides: 11. Per the germline V gene, CDR1 is SNHLY and CDR2 is FYNNEI. The CDR3 sequence: CASSSYHETSGGEQFF. As DNA, the CDR3 is TGTGCCAGCAGTTCCTACCACGAGACTAGCGGGGGGGAGCAGTTCTTC.

This chain uses TRBV2 with TRBJ2-7; maybe TRBD1 (5 bases). Germline assignment: CDR1 SNHLY and CDR2 FYNNEI. Trimming removed 3 bases from V and 1 base from J, with 10 bases in between. The CDR3 sequence is 14 residues long. The CDR3 sequence: CASSDADSSYEQYF. Here the CDR3 DNA reads TGTGCCAGCAGTGACGCCGACAGTTCCTACGAGCAGTACTTC.

A remark on this clone: Other DNA sequences within the sample encode an identical CDR3. This chain links TRBV6-1 with TRBJ1-6; maybe TRBD1 (6 bases). V lost 1 base, J lost 4 bases, and 8 bases lay in between. The CDR3 totals 15 residues. Germline V gene data show CDR1 as MNHNS and CDR2 as SASEGT. The CDR3 here is CASSEVTGYNSPLHF. CDR3 coding DNA: TGTGCCAGCAGTGAAGTAACAGGGTATAATTCACCCCTCCACTTT.

The sample holds one count of this clone. The chain joins TRBV11-2 to TRBJ1-6; no reliable D call. V lost 2 bases and J lost 0, with 11 bases in between. CDR1 is SGHAT and CDR2 is FQNNGV in the germline V gene. The CDR3 is 17 amino acids. The CDR3 region is CASSLWRQTSYNSPLHF. The CDR3 nucleotides are TGTGCCAGCAGCTTATGGCGACAAACCTCCTATAATTCACCCCTCCACTTT.

V gene TRBV27 combines with J gene TRBJ1-6, with TRBD1 matching over 7 bases. V gave up 8 bases and J gave up 9 bases; unmatched junction bases: 7. CDR3 length: 13 amino acids. The germline CDR1 and CDR2 sequences are MNHEY and SMNVEV (reference sequence). As DNA, the CDR3 is TGTGCCAGCGGTACAGGGGTGGGTTCACCCCTCCACTTT. Encoded protein: CASGTGVGSPLHF.

Notes on this clone: The sample holds other DNA sequences that translate to the same CDR3. The gene calls are TRBV6-5 and TRBJ1-5; D not certain. This CDR3 region has 13 residues. Germline V CDR1 and CDR2: MNHEY, SVGAGI. V was clipped by 2 bases and J by 7 bases, with 9 bases between them. The CDR3 bases are TGTGCCAGCAGTTACGGCGAGGGCCAGCCCCAGCATTTT. It specifies CASSYGEGQPQHF.

The chain joins TRBV30 to TRBJ2-1; 10 nucleotides align to TRBD1. Per the germline V gene, CDR1 is GTSNPN and CDR2 is SVGIG (reference sequence). The CDR3 sequence is 13 residues long. Trimming removed 5 bases from V and 6 bases from J; junction bases left unmatched: 4. CDR3 in amino acids: CAWGQGVFNEQFF. Written as DNA, the CDR3 is TGTGCCTGGGGACAGGGGGTGTTCAATGAGCAGTTCTTC.

This chain links TRBV5-4 with TRBJ1-1; D is perhaps TRBD1 (5 bases). Germline CDR1 SGHNT, CDR2 YYREEE (reference sequence). The CDR3 runs 14 residues. V was shortened by 7 bases and J by 0 bases, with 13 bases between the two germline ends. For the CDR3, the DNA is TGTGCCAGCGAGGGGCAGGGCGTGAACACTGAAGCTTTCTTT. This translates into CASEGQGVNTEAFF.

The chain carries TRBV6-4 and TRBJ2-3; D not certain. Germline CDR1 and CDR2: MRHNA and SNTAGT. This CDR3 spans 12 amino acids. The V end lost 3 bases, the J end lost 1 base, and 2 bases lay between the germline ends. CDR3 amino acids: CASSEGTDTQYF. Here the CDR3 DNA reads TGTGCCAGCAGTGAGGGCACAGATACGCAGTATTTT.

This chain connects TRBV10-2 to TRBJ2-7, with 7 positions matching TRBD1. Germline loops: CDR1 WSHSY, CDR2 SAAADI. This CDR3 is 12 amino acids long. The ends lost 10 bases at V and 5 bases at J; junction bases unmatched: 8. The CDR3 coding sequence is TGCGCCACCGCGACAGGGCTCCACGAGCAGTACTTC. This gives the protein CATATGLHEQYF.

The genes are TRBV2 and TRBJ2-3, with 9 bases matching TRBD1. This CDR3 contains 14 residues. The germline V gene encodes CDR1 SNHLY and CDR2 FYNNEI. With V trimmed by 6 bases and J by 4 bases, 5 bases remained unmatched. The CDR3 DNA reads as TGTGCCAGCAGATTGGGACAGGGCCCAGATACGCAGTATTTT. Translated: CASRLGQGPDTQYF.

The rearrangement uses TRBV1 and TRBJ2-5. TRBV1 is annotated as a pseudogene. There are 16 residues in the CDR3. The DNA for the CDR3 is TGCACCAGCAGCCAAGAGCGGGTGGGAGCCCAGGGCGCCCAGTACTTC. This sequence encodes CTSSQERVGAQGAQYF.

This chain uses TRBV7-9 with TRBJ1-1, with a weak D call TRBD1 (5 bases). V was trimmed by 1 base and J by 1 base, leaving 10 bases between them. Germline V gene lookup returns CDR1 SEHNR and CDR2 FQNEAQ (reference sequence). There are 15 residues in the CDR3. CDR3 protein: CASSLVGGENTEAFF. Written as DNA, the CDR3 is TGTGCCAGCAGCTTAGTTGGGGGTGAGAACACTGAAGCTTTCTTT.

This clone was seen just once. Other DNA sequences in the sample encode the same CDR3. The chain is built from TRBV9 and TRBJ2-7; the D gene is possibly TRBD2 (6 bases). The ends were cut back, 2 bases at V and 2 bases at J, with 14 bases in the middle. Germline CDR1 and CDR2: SGDLS and YYNGEE. The CDR3 has 15 residues. In DNA form, the CDR3 reads TGTGCCAGCAGCGTGGGGGGAACAGGAACCTACGAGCAGTACTTC. This gives the protein CASSVGGTGTYEQYF.

The V gene is TRBV7-9, the J gene TRBJ2-7; D assignment may be TRBD1 or TRBD2 (7 bases each). Trimming removed 5 bases at V and 2 bases at J, with 13 bases between. Germline V CDR1 and CDR2: SEHNR, FQNEAQ (reference sequence). This CDR3 region has 14 residues. CDR3 sequence (DNA): TGTGCCAGCAGCCACCCAGGGGGGGCCTACGAGCAGTACTTC. Translating gives CASSHPGGAYEQYF.

On this clone itself: Other nucleotide sequences in the sample specify the same CDR3. The chain combines TRBV4-1 with TRBJ1-5; unclear D gene. Germline CDR1 is MGHRA and CDR2 is YSYEKL. Between the trimmed V and J ends, which lost 0 bases and 4 bases, there was a span of 4 bases. The CDR3 sequence is 13 residues long. CDR3 amino acids: CASSQERNQPQHF. In DNA form, the CDR3 reads TGCGCCAGCAGCCAAGAGAGGAATCAGCCCCAGCATTTT.

The chain uses TRBV5-4 and TRBJ2-1, with 11 bases identical to TRBD2. This CDR3 comprises 15 residues. With 2 bases clipped from V and 8 bases from J, the junction kept 6 bases outside the gene matches. CDR1 SGHNT and CDR2 YYREEE come from the germline V gene (reference sequence). Written as DNA, the CDR3 is TGTGCCAGCAGCTTTAGCGGGGGGGCGAGTGATGAGCAGTTCTTC. It translates to CASSFSGGASDEQFF.

The V gene is TRBV30, the J gene TRBJ2-3; D possibly corresponds to TRBD2 (6 bases). Germline CDR1 reads GTSNPN; CDR2 reads SVGIG (reference sequence). The V gene lost 0 bases and the J gene lost 2 bases, with 15 bases spanning the gap. This CDR3 spans 16 amino acids. The CDR3: CAWSVAGSTITDTQYF. The DNA of the CDR3 is TGTGCCTGGAGTGTTGCGGGGAGCACGATCACAGATACGCAGTATTTT.

The chain carries TRBV5-1 and TRBJ1-4; D is possibly TRBD1 (5 bases). Trimming took 0 bases from V and 7 from J, leaving 16 bases between them. Looked up from germline, CDR1 is SGHRS and CDR2 is YFSETQ. There are 16 residues in the CDR3. The CDR3 is CASSLAPWDPSEKLFF. Written as DNA, the CDR3 is TGCGCCAGCAGCTTGGCCCCCTGGGACCCGAGTGAAAAACTGTTTTTT. Full variable domain (remainder filled in from reference TRBV5-1 and TRBJ1-4): KAGVTQTPRYLIKTRGQQVTLSCSPISGHRSVSWYQQTPGQGLQFLFEYFSETQRNKGNFPGRFSGRQFSNSRSEMNVSTLELGDSALYLCASSLAPWDPSEKLFFGSGTQLSVL.

This chain joins TRBV19 and TRBJ1-5; D call uncertain. The CDR3 has 15 amino acids. Per germline, CDR1 LNHDA and CDR2 SQIVND (reference sequence). With 3 bases removed from V and 3 bases from J, the gap between germline ends came to 12 bases. CDR3 residues: CASSIFDAPNQPQHF. DNA for the CDR3: TGTGCCAGTAGTATCTTTGACGCGCCCAATCAGCCCCAGCATTTT.

The rearrangement links TRBV2 to TRBJ2-3, with 9 nucleotides matching TRBD2. V shed 10 bases, J shed 1 base, and the junction held 3 bases outside the gene matches. Per the germline V gene, CDR1 is SNHLY and CDR2 is FYNNEI. This CDR3 spans 13 amino acids. The CDR3 region has the DNA TGTGCCACTTTAGCGGGGGGCACAGATACGCAGTATTTT. Protein product: CATLAGGTDTQYF.

The chain recombines TRBV7-9 with TRBJ2-7, with TRBD2 identical over 8 bases. V dropped 5 bases and J dropped 5; count of bases not matched to a gene: 11. CDR3 length: 15 amino acids. Germline V gene data show CDR1 as SEHNR and CDR2 as FQNEAQ (reference sequence). The chain's CDR3 is CASSPIAGWSDEQYF. The CDR3 nucleotides read TGTGCCAGCAGCCCGATAGCGGGGTGGTCGGACGAGCAGTACTTC. The entire variable domain, with the rest obtained from reference TRBV7-9 and TRBJ2-7, is as follows: DTGVSQNPRHKITKRGQNVTFRCDPISEHNRLYWYRQTLGQGPEFLTYFQNEAQLEKSRLLSDRFSAERPKGSFSTLEIQRTEQGDSAMYLCASSPIAGWSDEQYFGPGTRLTVT.

The V gene is TRBV20-1, the J gene TRBJ2-1, with unresolved D. Germline V gives CDR1 DFQATT, CDR2 SNEGSKA (reference sequence). The length of the CDR3 is 11 residues. V was trimmed by 2 bases and J by 5 bases, leaving 4 bases between them. CDR3 bases: TGCAGTGCTAGACAGCACAATGAGCAGTTCTTC. Amino acids: CSARQHNEQFF.